This T cell receptor (beta chain) was recorded in a study of radiotherapy plus CTLA-4 blockade in lung cancer. V dropped 3 bases and J dropped 0; count of bases not matched to a gene: 12. Per germline, CDR1 SGHRS and CDR2 YFSETQ. There are 18 residues in the CDR3. Produced via immunoSEQ multiplex PCR; TCRdb's table is partial and in-frame only. The sample includes some 66,000 clones, around 86% of them seen just once. The TCR was taken from a human donor with non-small cell lung cancer who had a partial response to radiotherapy plus ipilimumab. J is TRBJ2-1 and V is TRBV5-1; 7 bases align to TRBD2. The source material was peripheral blood, sampled from a patient treated with radiotherapy plus ipilimumab. The CDR3 region is CASSSSREGGHSYNEQFF. CDR3 sequence (DNA): TGCGCCAGCAGCTCCTCTAGGGAGGGAGGCCACTCCTACAATGAGCAGTTCTTC. The variable domain in full, with the rest retrieved from reference TRBV5-1 and TRBJ2-1, is KAGVTQTPRYLIKTRGQQVTLSCSPISGHRSVSWYQQTPGQGLQFLFEYFSETQRNKGNFPGRFSGRQFSNSRSEMNVSTLELGDSALYLCASSSSREGGHSYNEQFFGPGTRLTVL.